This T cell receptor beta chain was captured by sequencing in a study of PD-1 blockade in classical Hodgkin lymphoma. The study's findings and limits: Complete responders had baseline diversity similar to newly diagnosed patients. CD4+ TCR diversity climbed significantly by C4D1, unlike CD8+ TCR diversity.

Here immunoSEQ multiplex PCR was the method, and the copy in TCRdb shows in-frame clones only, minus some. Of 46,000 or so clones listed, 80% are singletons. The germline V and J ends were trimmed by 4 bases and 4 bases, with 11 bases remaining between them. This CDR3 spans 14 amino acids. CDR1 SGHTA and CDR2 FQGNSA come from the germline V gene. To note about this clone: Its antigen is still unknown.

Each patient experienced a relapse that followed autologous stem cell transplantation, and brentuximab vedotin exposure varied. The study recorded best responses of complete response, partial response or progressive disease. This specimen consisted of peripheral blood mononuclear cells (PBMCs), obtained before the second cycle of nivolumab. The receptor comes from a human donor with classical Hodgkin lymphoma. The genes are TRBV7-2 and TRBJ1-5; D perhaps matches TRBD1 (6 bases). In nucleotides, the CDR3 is TGTGCCAGCAGCTCCGGACAGTTTAATCAGCCCCAGCATTTT. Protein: CASSSGQFNQPQHF.